The present T cell receptor beta chain was sequenced within a study of control samples from healthy donors and cancer patients. Generated by immunoSEQ multiplex PCR, the TCRdb table keeps only in-frame clones and is missing some. The repertoire holds more than 60,000 clones, with approximately 91% as singletons. Germline CDR1 and CDR2: SGDLS and YYNGEE. The V gene lost 4 bases and the J gene lost 4 bases, with 11 bases spanning the gap. CDR3 length: 14 residues. This receptor was taken from a woman in her 50s with colorectal cancer. V gene TRBV9 combines with J gene TRBJ2-2; TRBD2 might be the D (5 bases). Sequenced material: PBMCs. CDR3 in amino acids: CASSPGLGTGELFF. CDR3 DNA: TGTGCCAGCAGCCCCGGACTGGGCACCGGGGAGCTGTTTTTT.